The clone carrying this T cell receptor beta chain was seen a handful of times. Its target is not known. Here immunoSEQ multiplex PCR was the method, and the copy in TCRdb shows in-frame clones only, minus some. Here the sample spans some 7,700 clones, over 65% being singletons. This record belongs to a study of brain T cells in children with intractable seizures. Study findings and constraints: Absence of clones before surgery may stem from lower sequencing depth. HCMV serostatus was not known, and viral specificity came from CDR3 similarity only.

Sequencing was limited to surgery cases with top T cell transcript signatures in brain tissue. Before surgery, patients took at least one anti-epileptic drug. Specimen: resected brain tissue, collected at surgery. The receptor's source is a boy less than two years old with tuberous sclerosis and intractable seizures.

CDR3 sequence reads: CASMGGAGPDTQYF. CDR3 sequence (DNA): TGTGCCAGCATGGGGGGAGCTGGCCCAGATACGCAGTATTTT. V is TRBV2 and J is TRBJ2-3, with D perhaps TRBD2 (6 bases). V lost 7 bases and J lost 4, with 15 bases in between. CDR1 and CDR2 from the germline V gene are SNHLY and FYNNEI. The CDR3 loop spans 14 amino acids.